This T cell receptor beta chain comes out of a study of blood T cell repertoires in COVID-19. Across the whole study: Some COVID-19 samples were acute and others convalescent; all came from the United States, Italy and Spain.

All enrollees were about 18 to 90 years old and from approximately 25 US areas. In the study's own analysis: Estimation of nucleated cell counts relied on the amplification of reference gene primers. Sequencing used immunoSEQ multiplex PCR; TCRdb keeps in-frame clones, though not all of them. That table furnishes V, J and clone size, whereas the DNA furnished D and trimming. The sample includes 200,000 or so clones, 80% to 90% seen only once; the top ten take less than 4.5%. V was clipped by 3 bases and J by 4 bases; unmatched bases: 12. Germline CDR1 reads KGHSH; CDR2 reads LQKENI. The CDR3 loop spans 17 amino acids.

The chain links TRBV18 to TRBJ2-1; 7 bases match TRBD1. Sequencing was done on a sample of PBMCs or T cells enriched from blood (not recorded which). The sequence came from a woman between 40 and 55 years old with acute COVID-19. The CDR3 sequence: CASSPRLAQGEYNEQFF. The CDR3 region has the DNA TGTGCCAGCTCACCTCGACTGGCGCAGGGGGAATACAATGAGCAGTTCTTC.